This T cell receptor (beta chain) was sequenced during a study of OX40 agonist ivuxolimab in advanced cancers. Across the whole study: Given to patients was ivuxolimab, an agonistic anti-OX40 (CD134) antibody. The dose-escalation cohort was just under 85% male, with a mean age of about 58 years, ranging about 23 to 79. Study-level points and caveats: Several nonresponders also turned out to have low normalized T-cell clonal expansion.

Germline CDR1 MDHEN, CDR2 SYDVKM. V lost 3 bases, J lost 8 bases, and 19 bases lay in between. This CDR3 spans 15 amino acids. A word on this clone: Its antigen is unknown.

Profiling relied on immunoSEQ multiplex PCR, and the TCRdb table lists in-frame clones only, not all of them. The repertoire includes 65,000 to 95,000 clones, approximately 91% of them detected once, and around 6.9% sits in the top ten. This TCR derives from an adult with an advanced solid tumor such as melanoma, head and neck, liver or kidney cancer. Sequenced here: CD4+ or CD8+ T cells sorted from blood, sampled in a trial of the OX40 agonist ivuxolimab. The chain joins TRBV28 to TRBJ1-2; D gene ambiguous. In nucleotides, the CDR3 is TGTGCCAGCAGTTTGGCTTTCGAGGGAGGAGGCGGCTACACCTTC. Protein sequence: CASSLAFEGGGGYTF.